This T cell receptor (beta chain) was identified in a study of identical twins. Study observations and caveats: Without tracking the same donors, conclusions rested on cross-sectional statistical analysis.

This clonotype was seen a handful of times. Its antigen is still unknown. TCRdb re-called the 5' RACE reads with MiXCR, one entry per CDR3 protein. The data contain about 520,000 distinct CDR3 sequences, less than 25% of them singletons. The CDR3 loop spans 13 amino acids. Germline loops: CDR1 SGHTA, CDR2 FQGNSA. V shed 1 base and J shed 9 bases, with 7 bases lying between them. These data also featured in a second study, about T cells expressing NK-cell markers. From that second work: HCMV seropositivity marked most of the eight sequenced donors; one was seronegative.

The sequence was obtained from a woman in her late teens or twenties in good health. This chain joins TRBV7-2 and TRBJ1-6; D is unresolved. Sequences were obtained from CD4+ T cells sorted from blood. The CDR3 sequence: CASSLVTSSPLHF. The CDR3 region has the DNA TGTGCCAGCAGCTTAGTGACAAGTTCACCCCTCCACTTT.